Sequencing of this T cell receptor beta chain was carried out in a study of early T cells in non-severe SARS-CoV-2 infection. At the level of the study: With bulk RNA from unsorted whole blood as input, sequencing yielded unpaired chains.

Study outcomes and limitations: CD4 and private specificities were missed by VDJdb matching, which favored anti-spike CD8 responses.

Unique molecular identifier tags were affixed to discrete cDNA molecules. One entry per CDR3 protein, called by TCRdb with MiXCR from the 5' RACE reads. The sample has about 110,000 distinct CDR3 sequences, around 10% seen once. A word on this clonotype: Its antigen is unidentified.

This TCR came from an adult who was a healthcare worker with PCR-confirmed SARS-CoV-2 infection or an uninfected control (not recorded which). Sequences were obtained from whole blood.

The CDR3 spells CASSPVLGGNTEAFF. In DNA form, the CDR3 reads TGTGCCAGCTCACCCGTTCTTGGGGGTAACACTGAAGCTTTCTTT. The chain links TRBV18 to TRBJ1-1, with D perhaps matching TRBD1 (5 bases). V was cut by 3 bases and J by 2 bases, with 13 bases left in between. Germline values: CDR1 KGHSH, CDR2 LQKENI. This CDR3 has 15 amino acids.